The rows below give T cell receptor beta chains drawn from one sample of a study of blood T cell repertoires in COVID-19. Using immunoSEQ multiplex PCR, the repertoire was profiled, and TCRdb retains in-frame clones only, with some absent. In the table there are fewer than 350,000 clones, more than 75% of which are singletons. The sequenced sample consisted of peripheral blood. The receptors were sampled from a woman aged 30 to 39 who had recovered from COVID-19. Both conserved end residues are part of each CDR3. The D gene is left open where the match is weak. Clone size appears in some rows only: once, few, many, or a class for an expanded clone.

TRBJ1-5 | - | TRBV5-6 | - | CASRKHNQPQHF | TGTGCCAGCAGAAAACACAATCAGCCCCAGCATTTT
TRBJ2-5 | - | TRBV19 | - | CATAQGAGSRRETQYF | TGTGCCACCGCGCAAGGGGCGGGGAGTCGACGGGAGACCCAGTACTTC
TRBJ1-1 | - | TRBV19 | once | CASSAGGNTEAFF | TGTGCCAGTAGTGCGGGGGGGAACACTGAAGCTTTCTTT
TRBJ2-7 | TRBD1 | TRBV27 | - | CASSPGTGVYEQYF | TGTGCCAGCAGCCCCGGGACAGGGGTTTACGAGCAGTACTTC
TRBJ2-7 | - | TRBV19 | once | CASSIDGNRYEQYF | TGTGCCAGTAGTATAGATGGCAACCGCTACGAGCAGTACTTC
TRBJ2-1 | TRBD2 | TRBV6-5 | few | CASSYTAGGPDEQFF | TGTGCCAGCAGTTACACAGCGGGAGGGCCGGATGAGCAGTTCTTC
TRBJ2-3 | TRBD2 | TRBV2 | - | CASRELAGSTDTQYF | TGTGCCAGCAGGGAACTAGCGGGGAGCACAGATACGCAGTATTTT
TRBJ1-2 | TRBD1 | TRBV24-1 | - | CATNGQGGYTF | TGTGCCACCAATGGACAGGGTGGCTACACCTTC
TRBJ1-5 | TRBD1 | TRBV19 | - | CASTPDRGLSNQPQHF | TGTGCCAGTACCCCGGACAGGGGGCTTAGCAATCAGCCCCAGCATTTT
TRBJ2-3 | - | TRBV6-5 | - | CASSYSGPPGDTQYF | TGTGCCAGCAGTTATAGCGGCCCTCCAGGGGATACGCAGTATTTT
TRBJ1-2 | - | TRBV7-2 | - | CASSLDAGRVANYGYTF | TGTGCCAGCAGCTTAGACGCGGGGAGGGTAGCTAACTATGGCTACACCTTC
TRBJ1-1 | TRBD1 | TRBV3-1/TRBV3-2 | - | CASSQGDRGAFF | TGTGCCAGCAGCCAGGGGGACAGAGGAGCTTTCTTT
TRBJ2-2 | - | TRBV11-2 | - | CASSPPEVPNTGELFF | TGTGCCAGCAGCCCGCCTGAGGTGCCGAACACCGGGGAGCTGTTTTTT
TRBJ1-5 | TRBD1 | TRBV11-2 | - | CASSLGDRGLAQPQHF | TGTGCCAGCAGCTTAGGGGACAGGGGGCTGGCTCAGCCCCAGCATTTT
TRBJ1-1 | - | TRBV7-9 | - | CASTLEREYTEAFF | TGTGCCAGCACCCTAGAGAGGGAGTACACTGAAGCTTTCTTT
TRBJ1-2 | - | TRBV30 | - | CAWWENYGYTF | TGTGCCTGGTGGGAGAACTATGGCTACACCTTC
TRBJ2-1 | TRBD2 | TRBV4-3 | once | CASSQELGGGEQFF | TGCGCCAGCAGCCAAGAACTGGGGGGGGGAGAGCAGTTCTTC
TRBJ1-2 | TRBD1 | TRBV7-2 | - | CASSLWTGNYGYTF | TGTGCCAGCAGCCTTTGGACAGGGAACTATGGCTACACCTTC
TRBJ2-2 | - | TRBV7-9 | - | CASSLVAWGELFF | TGTGCCAGCAGCTTAGTAGCGTGGGGGGAGCTGTTTTTT
TRBJ2-2 | - | TRBV5-6 | once | CASSSSPGGPTGELFF | TGTGCCAGCAGCTCCTCTCCGGGGGGCCCTACCGGGGAGCTGTTTTTT
TRBJ2-7 | - | TRBV9 | - | CASSVATGLEQYF | TGTGCCAGCAGCGTAGCTACAGGGTTGGAGCAGTACTTC
TRBJ1-1 | - | TRBV6-1 | - | CASQGQMNTEAFF | TGTGCCAGCCAGGGTCAAATGAACACTGAAGCTTTCTTT
TRBJ2-2 | TRBD2 | TRBV28 | - | CASSPPGLAGGLTGELFF | TGTGCCAGCAGTCCACCGGGACTAGCGGGAGGTCTAACCGGGGAGCTGTTTTTT
TRBJ1-1 | - | TRBV11-2 | - | CASSLPEGRNPLSNTEAFF | TGTGCCAGCAGCCTACCCGAGGGCAGGAACCCTTTATCGAACACTGAAGCTTTCTTT
TRBJ1-1 | - | TRBV19 | - | CASSIKGDTEAFF | TGTGCCAGTAGTATAAAGGGAGACACTGAAGCTTTCTTT
TRBJ1-1 | TRBD1 | TRBV7-3 | - | CASSPGQGDTEAFF | TGTGCCAGCAGCCCGGGACAGGGCGACACTGAAGCTTTCTTT
TRBJ2-7 | TRBD1 | TRBV7-2 | - | CASSLATGQGRYEQYF | TGTGCCAGCAGCTTAGCGACGGGACAGGGGCGTTACGAGCAGTACTTC
TRBJ1-3 | - | TRBV12-3/TRBV12-4 | - | CASSFPRGNTIYF | TGTGCCAGCAGTTTTCCCAGGGGAAACACCATATATTTT
TRBJ2-5 | - | TRBV3-1/TRBV3-2 | - | CASSQTTRPEYF | TGTGCCAGCAGCCAGACAACCCGCCCAGAGTACTTC
TRBJ2-1 | TRBD2 | TRBV6-2/TRBV6-3 | once | CASSYSLVGTSFYEQFF | TGTGCCAGCAGTTACTCGTTAGTCGGGACTAGTTTCTATGAGCAGTTCTTC
TRBJ1-2 | - | TRBV7-2 | - | CASSLGPGVTYGYTF | TGTGCCAGCAGCTTAGGGCCCGGAGTGACCTATGGCTACACCTTC
TRBJ1-1 | TRBD1 | TRBV5-4 | - | CASSPWGQGNTEAFF | TGTGCCAGCAGCCCCTGGGGACAGGGGAACACTGAAGCTTTCTTT
TRBJ2-7 | TRBD1 | TRBV2 | - | CAQRQGVRSYEQYF | TGTGCCCAGAGACAGGGAGTAAGATCCTACGAGCAGTACTTC
TRBJ1-1 | - | TRBV11-2 | - | CASSPAQGQSPFF | TGTGCCAGCAGCCCTGCACAAGGACAGTCGCCTTTCTTT
TRBJ2-7 | TRBD1 | TRBV7-2 | - | CASNPGQPPYEQYF | TGTGCCAGCAACCCGGGACAGCCACCCTACGAGCAGTACTTC
TRBJ2-7 | TRBD1 | TRBV10-1 | - | CASSSGTGTYEQYF | TGCGCCAGCAGTTCCGGGACAGGGACCTACGAGCAGTACTTC
TRBJ1-2 | TRBD1 | TRBV28 | - | CASGTGQGTYGYTF | TGTGCCAGCGGAACCGGACAGGGAACCTATGGCTACACCTTC
TRBJ2-7 | - | TRBV19 | - | CASSLVDGDSYEQYF | TGTGCCAGTAGTCTAGTTGACGGGGACTCCTACGAGCAGTACTTC
TRBJ1-1 | TRBD1 | TRBV5-1 | - | CASSGTGGWTFF | TGCGCCAGCAGCGGGACAGGGGGATGGACTTTCTTT
TRBJ1-2 | - | TRBV7-9 | - | CASSKSANYGYTF | TGTGCCAGCAGCAAGTCGGCTAACTATGGCTACACCTTC
TRBJ1-1 | - | TRBV5-6 | - | CASSLGDYGKAFF | TGTGCCAGCAGCTTGGGGGATTACGGGAAAGCTTTCTTT
TRBJ1-2 | - | TRBV3-1/TRBV3-2 | - | CASSQSSGTNYGYTF | TGTGCCAGCAGCCAAAGTTCAGGGACTAACTATGGCTACACCTTC
TRBJ2-5 | TRBD2 | TRBV3-1/TRBV3-2 | once | CASSHSLAGGPETQYF | TGTGCCAGCAGCCATTCACTAGCGGGGGGCCCAGAGACCCAGTACTTC
TRBJ2-7 | TRBD2 | TRBV3-1/TRBV3-2 | few | CASSPTGGWYEQYF | TGTGCCAGCAGCCCAACGGGGGGTTGGTACGAGCAGTACTTC
TRBJ1-4 | - | TRBV30 | - | CAWSVAGGNPEKLFF | TGTGCCTGGTCCGTAGCGGGGGGAAACCCCGAAAAACTGTTTTTT
TRBJ2-7 | - | TRBV7-9 | - | CASSLVRSYEQYF | TGTGCCAGCAGCTTGGTTCGGTCCTACGAGCAGTACTTC
TRBJ1-3 | TRBD1 | TRBV7-9 | - | CASSLGTGGRYTIYF | TGTGCCAGCAGCCTAGGGACAGGGGGCAGATACACCATATATTTT
TRBJ1-1 | TRBD1 | TRBV5-4 | few | CASSLQGALNTEAFF | TGTGCCAGCAGCTTGCAGGGGGCCCTGAACACTGAAGCTTTCTTT
TRBJ1-2 | - | TRBV4-1 | - | CASSLVRDFPSTF | TGCGCCAGCAGCCTCGTCCGGGACTTCCCTTCCACCTTC
TRBJ2-2 | - | TRBV10-2 | - | CASRRAGAEGELFF | TGCGCCAGCAGGAGGGCGGGGGCTGAGGGGGAGCTGTTTTTT
TRBJ1-6 | - | TRBV29-1 | - | CSVEDQGKLLHF | TGCAGCGTTGAAGATCAGGGGAAACTCCTCCACTTT